A single sample gave rise to the 8 T cell receptor beta chains below, sequenced in a study of Graves' ophthalmopathy and Graves' hyperthyroidism. CDR3 regions of TCR beta were amplified from RNA transcripts. Investigators did first-round RT-PCR with HTBI primers, then second-round multiplex PCR. TCRdb passed the multiplex PCR reads through MiXCR, listing each CDR3 protein once. The sample records approximately 540,000 distinct CDR3 sequences, approximately 35% being singletons. Sequenced material: peripheral blood or thyroid tissue (not recorded which). The receptors shown here come from an adult man with Graves' hyperthyroidism.

This clonotype was picked up many times. The chain joins TRBV5-4 to TRBJ1-2, with 9 bases matching TRBD1. This CDR3 region has 16 residues. Unmatched junction bases numbered 7, after V lost 3 bases and J lost 1 base. Germline values: CDR1 SGHNT, CDR2 YYREEE (reference sequence). The CDR3 spells CASSSAGTGSNYGYTF. CDR3 DNA sequence: TGTGCCAGCAGCTCGGCCGGGACAGGGAGTAACTATGGCTACACCTTC. Based on the CDR3 plus reference TRBV5-4 and TRBJ1-2, the full variable domain is ETGVTQSPTHLIKTRGQQVTLRCSSQSGHNTVSWYQQALGQGPQFIFQYYREEENGRGNFPPRFSGLQFPNYSSELNVNALELDDSALYLCASSSAGTGSNYGYTFGSGTRLTVV.

The chain combines TRBV2 with TRBJ2-5, with D uncertain. The CDR3 spans 14 residues. The germline gives CDR1 SNHLY, CDR2 FYNNEI. V shed 4 bases and J shed 3 bases, with 12 bases lying between them. CDR3 bases: TGTGCCAGCAGTGGAAGTAGACAAGAAGAGACCCAGTACTTC. Protein: CASSGSRQEETQYF.

In regard to this clonotype: This CDR3 is missing its conserved last phenylalanine or tryptophan, likely due to a read error. The limits of the CDR3 on the DNA are not certain, so only TCRdb's listed CDR3 is given. The rearrangement links TRBV29-1 to TRBJ1-2. CDR1 and CDR2 (germline): SQVTM, ANQGSEA. The CDR3 numbers 14 amino acids, ends counted. The CDR3 protein is CSVEDRKGLSGNTI.

This clonotype has only a few counts. The chain carries TRBV3-1 and TRBJ1-5; a possible D gene is TRBD1 (5 bases). The CDR3 runs 13 residues. The V end was cut by 5 bases, the J end by 6 bases, with 11 bases between. Germline CDR1 and CDR2: LGHDT and YNNKEL (reference sequence). CDR3 region: CASSGGGSQPQHF. DNA for the CDR3: TGTGCCAGCAGCGGCGGGGGAAGTCAGCCCCAGCATTTT.

This clonotype was recorded many times. The chain combines TRBV2 with TRBJ1-2; possible D gene TRBD1, 6 bases. The CDR3 totals 13 residues. CDR1 and CDR2 from the germline V gene are SNHLY and FYNNEI. V lost 2 bases and J 8 bases, leaving 12 bases between the germline ends. The CDR3 sequence: CASSERQGIGYTF. In nucleotides, the CDR3 is TGTGCCAGCAGTGAACGGCAGGGGATAGGCTACACCTTC.

The chain's CDR3 is CASSSPGTNTGELFF. In DNA, the CDR3 is TGTGCCAGCAGTTCCCCGGGGACGAACACCGGGGAGCTGTTTTTT. The chain links TRBV25-1 to TRBJ2-2; D may be TRBD2 (5 bases). Germline CDR1 is MGHDK and CDR2 is SYGVNS. There are 15 residues in the CDR3. V was trimmed by 5 bases and J by 0 bases, leaving 10 bases between them.

This clonotype was observed at least ten times. The chain is built from TRBV29-1 and TRBJ2-7; 9 nucleotides agree with TRBD1. This CDR3 is 18 amino acids long. Germline V gene sequence: CDR1 SQVTM, CDR2 ANQGSEA. The junction had 21 bases not matched to a gene; V was cut back by 7 bases and J by 2 bases. CDR3 DNA: TGCAGCGCCATCCGGCCCCCTAGAGGGACAGGGCATACCTACGAGCAGTACTTC. Amino acid sequence: CSAIRPPRGTGHTYEQYF.

This clonotype was observed at least ten times. The chain recombines TRBV6-6 with TRBJ2-7, with TRBD1 as a possible D gene (7 bases). CDR1 is MNHNY and CDR2 is SVGAGI in the germline V gene (reference sequence). Trimming removed 6 bases from V and 4 bases from J, with 19 bases in between. The CDR3 spans 15 residues. The CDR3 nucleotides are TGTGCCAGCAGAAACGATGACAGGGCGGGATACGAGCAGTACTTC. Translated, it gives CASRNDDRAGYEQYF.